The 10 T cell receptor beta chains in this list originate from one sample, sequenced in a study of control samples from healthy donors and cancer patients. Produced via immunoSEQ multiplex PCR; TCRdb's table is partial and in-frame only. The data hold roughly 84,000 clones, with 91% observed a single time. The source material was blood. Source of these receptors: a man in his fifties in good health.

This clone was seen only once. The J gene is TRBJ2-7, the V gene TRBV10-2, with 8 bases matching TRBD1. The CDR3 covers 15 residues. Germline assignment: CDR1 WSHSY and CDR2 SAAADI. After removal of 3 bases from V and 6 bases from J, the junction contained 10 bases not matched to a gene. CDR3: CASSDLTGGEREQYF. The DNA of the CDR3 is TGCGCCAGCAGTGACCTCACAGGGGGTGAACGCGAGCAGTACTTC.

This clone was found once. This sequence joins TRBV12-3 or TRBV12-4 and TRBJ1-5; D gene uncertain. Trimming cost V 3 bases and J 4 bases, with 7 bases left between them. The CDR3 runs to 13 residues. The CDR3 here is CASSFAGNQPQHF. As DNA, the CDR3 is TGTGCCAGCAGTTTCGCGGGGAATCAGCCCCAGCATTTT.

This chain joins TRBV5-1 and TRBJ2-3, with 8 positions matching TRBD1. The V segment lost 3 bases and the J segment 1 base; nucleotides outside the gene matches: 7. The CDR3 is 16 residues long. The germline V gene encodes CDR1 SGHRS and CDR2 YFSETQ. CDR3 protein: CASSSETTGGTDTQYF. CDR3 DNA sequence: TGCGCCAGCAGCTCCGAAACGACAGGGGGCACAGATACGCAGTATTTT.

The gene calls are TRBV19 and TRBJ1-6; D is ambiguous. Trimming cost V 3 bases and J 7 bases, with 10 bases left between them. The germline CDR1 and CDR2 sequences are LNHDA and SQIVND (reference sequence). The CDR3 spans 14 residues. The CDR3 sequence: CASSIGQANSPLHF. Written as DNA, the CDR3 is TGTGCCAGTAGTATTGGGCAGGCCAATTCACCCCTCCACTTT.

The chain employs TRBV10-3 and TRBJ2-3, with D uncertain. The CDR3 has 14 residues. Germline assignment: CDR1 ENHRY and CDR2 SYGVKD. The germline V and J ends were trimmed by 6 bases and 0 bases, with 10 bases remaining between them. The CDR3 coding sequence is TGTGCCATCAGGTCCCGTGGGAGCACAGATACGCAGTATTTT. This sequence encodes CAIRSRGSTDTQYF.

As for this clone: The junction departs from germline at one end; a sequencing error may be responsible. The rearrangement links TRBV6-5 to TRBJ2-7; tentative D call: TRBD1 (6 bases). CDR1 is MNHEY and CDR2 is SVGAGI in the germline V gene. This CDR3 has 13 residues. The CDR3 coding sequence is TGTGCCGGGTCGGTAGGACAGAGCTACCAGCAGTACTTC. Its translation: CAGSVGQSYQQYF.

The J gene is TRBJ2-7, the V gene TRBV7-2; D remains ambiguous. The germline gives CDR1 SGHTA, CDR2 FQGNSA. V was trimmed by 1 base and J by 0 bases, leaving 7 bases between them. This CDR3 is built from 14 residues. In nucleotides, the CDR3 is TGTGCCAGCAGCTTAGTACAAAACTCCTACGAGCAGTACTTC. Amino acid sequence: CASSLVQNSYEQYF.

The CDR3 here is CASSPGLVNTGELFF. CDR3 DNA sequence: TGTGCCAGCAGCCCAGGGCTGGTGAACACCGGGGAGCTGTTTTTT. This chain connects TRBV4-2 to TRBJ2-2; TRBD1 is a possible D gene (5 bases). This CDR3 has 15 residues. Trimming pared 4 bases from V and 1 base from J, leaving 10 bases between. CDR1 and CDR2 (germline): LGHNA, YNFKEQ.

The rearrangement joins TRBV2 to TRBJ1-5, with 9 bases fitting TRBD1. The CDR3 is made up of 18 amino acids. Germline V CDR1 and CDR2: SNHLY, FYNNEI. The trim removed 4 bases at V and 0 bases at J, leaving 10 bases unmatched. CDR3 sequence (DNA): TGTGCCAGCAGTGCCCGGGACAGGGCGCCGGCTAGCAATCAGCCCCAGCATTTT. Protein product: CASSARDRAPASNQPQHF.

The rearrangement joins TRBV7-2 to TRBJ1-2; no clear D gene. CDR1 is SGHTA, CDR2 FQGNSA, per germline. Trimming cost V 6 bases and J 0 bases, with 8 bases left between them. This CDR3 region has 13 residues. DNA for the CDR3: TGTGCCAGCAGTAGAACCGCTAACTATGGCTACACCTTC. Translating it yields CASSRTANYGYTF. Full variable domain (rest looked up from reference TRBV7-2 and TRBJ1-2): GAGVSQSPSNKVTEKGKDVELRCDPISGHTALYWYRQSLGQGLEFLIYFQGNSAPDKSGLPSDRFSAERTGGSVSTLTIQRTQQEDSAVYLCASSRTANYGYTFGSGTRLTVV.